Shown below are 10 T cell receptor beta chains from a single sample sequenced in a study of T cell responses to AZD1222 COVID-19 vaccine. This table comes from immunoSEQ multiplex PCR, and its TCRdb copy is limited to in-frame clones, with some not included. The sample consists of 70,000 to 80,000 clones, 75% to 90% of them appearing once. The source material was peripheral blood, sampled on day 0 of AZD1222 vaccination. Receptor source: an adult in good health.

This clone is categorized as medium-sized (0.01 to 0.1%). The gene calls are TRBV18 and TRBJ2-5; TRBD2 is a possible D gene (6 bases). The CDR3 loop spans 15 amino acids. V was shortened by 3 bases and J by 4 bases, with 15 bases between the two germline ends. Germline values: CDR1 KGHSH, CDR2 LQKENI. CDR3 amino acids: CASSPMLQGGETQYF. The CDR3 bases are TGTGCCAGCTCACCCATGCTTCAGGGAGGAGAGACCCAGTACTTC.

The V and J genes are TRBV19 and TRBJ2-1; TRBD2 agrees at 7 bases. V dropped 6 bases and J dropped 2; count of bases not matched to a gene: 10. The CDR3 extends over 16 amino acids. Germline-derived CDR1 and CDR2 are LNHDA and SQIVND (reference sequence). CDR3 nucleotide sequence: TGTGCCAGTAGGAGAAGAGCTAGCGGAACCTACAATGAGCAGTTCTTC. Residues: CASRRRASGTYNEQFF.

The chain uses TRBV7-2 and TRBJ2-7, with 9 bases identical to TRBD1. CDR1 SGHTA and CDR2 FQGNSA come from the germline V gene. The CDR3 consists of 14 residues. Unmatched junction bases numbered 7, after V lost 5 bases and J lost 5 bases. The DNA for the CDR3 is TGTGCCAGCAGCCCTGGGACAGGGATACACGAGCAGTACTTC. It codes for CASSPGTGIHEQYF. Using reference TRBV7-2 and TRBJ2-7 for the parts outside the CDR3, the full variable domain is GAGVSQSPSNKVTEKGKDVELRCDPISGHTALYWYRQSLGQGLEFLIYFQGNSAPDKSGLPSDRFSAERTGGSVSTLTIQRTQQEDSAVYLCASSPGTGIHEQYFGPGTRLTVT.

Here the CDR3 reads CASSILGTGFGTGELFF. CDR3 in DNA: TGTGCCAGTAGTATTTTGGGGACAGGGTTCGGCACCGGGGAGCTGTTTTTT. This chain links TRBV19 with TRBJ2-2, with TRBD1 identical over 9 bases. CDR1 is LNHDA, CDR2 SQIVND, per germline (reference sequence). The CDR3 spans 17 residues. The ends lost 3 bases at V and 4 bases at J; junction bases unmatched: 9.

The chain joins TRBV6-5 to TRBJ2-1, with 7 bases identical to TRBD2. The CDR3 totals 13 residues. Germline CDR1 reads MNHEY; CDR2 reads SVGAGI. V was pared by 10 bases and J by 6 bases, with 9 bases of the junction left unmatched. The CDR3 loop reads CAIRASGSNEQFF. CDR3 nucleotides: TGTGCCATACGGGCTAGCGGTTCCAATGAGCAGTTCTTC.

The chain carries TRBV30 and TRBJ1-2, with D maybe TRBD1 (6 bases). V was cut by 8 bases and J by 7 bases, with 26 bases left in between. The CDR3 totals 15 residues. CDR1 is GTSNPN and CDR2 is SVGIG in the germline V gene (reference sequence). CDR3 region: CARGVGGAASGGYTF. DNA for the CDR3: TGTGCCCGTGGCGTTGGGGGGGCCGCTAGTGGTGGCTACACCTTC.

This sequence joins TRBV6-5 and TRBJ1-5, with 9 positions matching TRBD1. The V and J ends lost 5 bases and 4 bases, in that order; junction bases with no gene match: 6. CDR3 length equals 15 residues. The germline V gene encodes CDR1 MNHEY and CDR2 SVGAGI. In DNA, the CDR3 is TGTGCCAGCAGTCACGGACAGGGGAGGAATCAGCCCCAGCATTTT. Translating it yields CASSHGQGRNQPQHF.

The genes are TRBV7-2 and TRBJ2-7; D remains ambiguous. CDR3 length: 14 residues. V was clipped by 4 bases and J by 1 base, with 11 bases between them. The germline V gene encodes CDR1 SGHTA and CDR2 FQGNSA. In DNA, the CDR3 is TGTGCCAGCAGCTCCTCCACATCGTCCTACGAGCAGTACTTC. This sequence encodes CASSSSTSSYEQYF.

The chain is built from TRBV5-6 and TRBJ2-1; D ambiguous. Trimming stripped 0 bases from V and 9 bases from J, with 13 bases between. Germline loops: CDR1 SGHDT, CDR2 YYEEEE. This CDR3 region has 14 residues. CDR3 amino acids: CASSLAGSWGEQFF. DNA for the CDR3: TGTGCCAGCAGCTTGGCGGGTAGCTGGGGTGAGCAGTTCTTC. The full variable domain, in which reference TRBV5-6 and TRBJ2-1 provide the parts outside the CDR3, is DAGVTQSPTHLIKTRGQQVTLRCSPKSGHDTVSWYQQALGQGPQFIFQYYEEEERQRGNFPDRFSGHQFPNYSSELNVNALLLGDSALYLCASSLAGSWGEQFFGPGTRLTVL.

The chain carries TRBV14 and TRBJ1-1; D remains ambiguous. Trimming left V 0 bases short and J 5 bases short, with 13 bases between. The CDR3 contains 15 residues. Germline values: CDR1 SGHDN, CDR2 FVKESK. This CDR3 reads CASSQELARRTEAFF. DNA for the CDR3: TGTGCCAGCAGCCAAGAGCTGGCGAGGCGGACTGAAGCTTTCTTT. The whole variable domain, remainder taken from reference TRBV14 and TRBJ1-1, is EAGVTQFPSHSVIEKGQTVTLRCDPISGHDNLYWYRRVMGKEIKFLLHFVKESKQDESGMPNNRFLAERTGGTYSTLKVQPAELEDSGVYFCASSQELARRTEAFFGQGTRLTVV.